Each of the 29 T cell receptor beta chains below was sequenced from the same sample in a study of Ad26.COV2.S vaccination and SARS-CoV-2 variants. TCRdb's table, derived via immunoSEQ multiplex PCR, lists solely in-frame clones and lacks some. Of some 410,000 clones detected, over 80% appear once; the ten largest clones hold about 1.7%. Treatment of the sample: 19 received Ad26.COV2.S at low or high dose, single or two shots; 5 received placebo; per-sample allocation not given. Samples came from day 63 after the first vaccine or placebo injection. Material: peripheral blood, obtained in a trial of Ad26.COV2.S vaccine versus placebo. These TCRs come from a person between 18 and 65 years old who received the Ad26.COV2.S COVID-19 vaccine or a placebo.

The V and J genes are TRBV9 and TRBJ2-4, with D possibly matching TRBD2 (6 bases). This CDR3 has 16 residues. Germline assignment: CDR1 SGDLS and CDR2 YYNGEE. Trimming removed 3 bases at V and 8 bases at J, with 21 bases between. The CDR3 DNA reads as TGTGCCAGCAGCGCATATAGCGGTCCCGGGAGTGACATTCAGTACTTC. Translation: CASSAYSGPGSDIQYF.

The chain employs TRBV3-1 (or the pseudogene TRBV3-2) and TRBJ2-3; perhaps TRBD2 as D (6 bases). This CDR3 region has 18 residues. The germline gives CDR1 LGHDT, CDR2 YNNKEL (reference sequence). Trimming cost V 3 bases and J 0 bases, with 19 bases left between them. This CDR3 is CASSQRLGGSSSTDTQYF. The DNA of the CDR3 is TGTGCCAGCAGCCAGAGGCTGGGAGGCTCGAGTAGCACAGATACGCAGTATTTT.

The gene calls are TRBV7-2 and TRBJ2-2, with D unresolved. The CDR3 totals 14 residues. The germline CDR1 and CDR2 sequences are SGHTA and FQGNSA. Trimming stripped 5 bases from V and 7 bases from J, with 14 bases between. CDR3 region: CASSPPGRDGELFF. CDR3 sequence (DNA): TGTGCCAGCAGCCCCCCGGGTAGGGACGGGGAGCTGTTTTTT.

V and J are TRBV10-3 and TRBJ2-3; perhaps TRBD1 as D (5 bases). The CDR3 sequence is 16 residues long. V lost 6 bases and J 3 bases, leaving 19 bases between the germline ends. The germline CDR1 and CDR2 sequences are ENHRY and SYGVKD. The CDR3 is CAISPDAGKNTDTQYF. The CDR3 coding sequence is TGTGCCATCAGCCCGGACGCAGGGAAGAATACAGATACGCAGTATTTT.

This rearrangement joins TRBV7-9 to TRBJ1-1; D unresolved. CDR3 size: 12 residues. CDR1 SEHNR and CDR2 FQNEAQ come from the germline V gene (reference sequence). Between the trimmed V and J ends, which lost 5 bases and 2 bases, there was a span of 6 bases. The CDR3 region is CASSTSNTEAFF. DNA of the CDR3: TGTGCCAGCAGCACGAGTAACACTGAAGCTTTCTTT.

The chain has TRBV7-8 and TRBJ2-7; 11 positions match TRBD2. This CDR3 is 15 amino acids long. Germline V lookup: CDR1 SGHVS, CDR2 FQNEAQ. With V trimmed by 4 bases and J by 2 bases, 4 bases remained unmatched. The CDR3 sequence is CASSSSGGSAYEQYF. CDR3 coding DNA: TGTGCCAGCAGCTCTAGCGGGGGGTCCGCCTACGAGCAGTACTTC.

The count of this clone is one. The chain carries TRBV7-9 and TRBJ1-2; TRBD1 might be the D (6 bases). Germline values: CDR1 SEHNR, CDR2 FQNEAQ (reference sequence). The CDR3 has 14 amino acids. Between the trimmed V and J ends, which lost 0 bases and 2 bases, there was a span of 7 bases. Here the CDR3 reads CASSLADRNYGYTF. CDR3 DNA sequence: TGTGCCAGCAGCTTAGCCGACAGGAACTATGGCTACACCTTC.

This clone was seen only once. The V and J genes are TRBV11-2 and TRBJ2-7; 10 positions match TRBD1. Germline V gene sequence: CDR1 SGHAT, CDR2 FQNNGV. This CDR3 is 15 amino acids long. The trim removed 4 bases at V and 3 bases at J, leaving 6 bases unmatched. This CDR3 is CASSSRTGGFYEQYF. For the CDR3, the DNA is TGTGCCAGCAGCTCCCGGACAGGGGGGTTCTACGAGCAGTACTTC.

V and J are TRBV7-9 and TRBJ1-2; 10 bases map to TRBD1. The CDR3 sequence is 16 residues long. J gave up 2 bases and V 5 bases, and 8 bases lay outside the gene matches. CDR1 SEHNR and CDR2 FQNEAQ come from the germline V gene (reference sequence). The CDR3 coding sequence is TGTGCCAGCAGCCATAAGGGGACAGGGGTAAACTATGGCTACACCTTC. It specifies CASSHKGTGVNYGYTF.

This clone was picked up one time. The gene calls are TRBV4-1 and TRBJ1-4, with no clear D. CDR3 length equals 16 residues. Trimming left V 0 bases short and J 0 bases short, with 8 bases between. Germline V gene data show CDR1 as MGHRA and CDR2 as YSYEKL. CDR3 coding DNA: TGCGCCAGCAGCCAAGATCTTCGTGCAACTAATGAAAAACTGTTTTTT. This encodes CASSQDLRATNEKLFF.

The genes are TRBV5-1 and TRBJ2-7, with D perhaps matching TRBD1 or TRBD2 (5 bases each). This CDR3 is 13 amino acids long. The germline gives CDR1 SGHRS, CDR2 YFSETQ. V lost 4 bases and J 7 bases, leaving 15 bases between the germline ends. Here the CDR3 DNA reads TGCGCCAGCAGCCTTACCGGGACGGGTGAGCAGTACTTC. This gives the protein CASSLTGTGEQYF.

This sequence joins TRBV4-3 and TRBJ2-3, with 9 bases lining up with TRBD2. CDR3 size: 16 residues. In germline, CDR1 is LGHNA, CDR2 YSLEER. The V segment lost 4 bases and the J segment 5 bases; nucleotides outside the gene matches: 10. CDR3 nucleotide sequence: TGCGCCAGCAGCCCCCTCAGAGCGGGGGGACAAGATACGCAGTATTTT. Translated: CASSPLRAGGQDTQYF.

The chain combines TRBV7-9 with TRBJ2-1, with D possibly matching TRBD2 (7 bases). V was trimmed by 5 bases and J by 3 bases, leaving 20 bases between them. Germline assignment: CDR1 SEHNR and CDR2 FQNEAQ (reference sequence). This CDR3 is built from 17 residues. In nucleotides, the CDR3 is TGTGCCAGCAGCCTGAGGACGGGGGGCGGCTACTACAATGAGCAGTTCTTC. Its translation is CASSLRTGGGYYNEQFF. Complete variable domain (other parts from reference TRBV7-9 and TRBJ2-1): DTGVSQNPRHKITKRGQNVTFRCDPISEHNRLYWYRQTLGQGPEFLTYFQNEAQLEKSRLLSDRFSAERPKGSFSTLEIQRTEQGDSAMYLCASSLRTGGGYYNEQFFGPGTRLTVL.

In its sample, this clone was seen a few times. The chain is built from TRBV10-3 and TRBJ1-2; 9 nucleotides line up with TRBD1. Trimming at V came to 2 bases and at J to 5 bases, leaving 6 bases not matched to a gene. The germline V gene encodes CDR1 ENHRY and CDR2 SYGVKD. The CDR3 consists of 15 residues. The CDR3 protein is CAISETGGTYYGYTF. In DNA, the CDR3 is TGTGCCATCAGTGAGACAGGGGGCACTTATTATGGCTACACCTTC.

V is TRBV24-1 and J is TRBJ2-7; D unresolved. This CDR3 is built from 12 residues. In germline, CDR1 is KGHDR, CDR2 SFDVKD. Between the trimmed V and J ends, which lost 4 bases and 0 bases, there was a span of 3 bases. DNA for the CDR3: TGTGCCACCAGTGACCCCTCCTACGAGCAGTACTTC. Protein: CATSDPSYEQYF.

This chain joins TRBV28 and TRBJ1-5; TRBD1 aligns across 7 bases. The CDR3 length is 17 residues. With V trimmed by 6 bases and J by 4 bases, 15 bases remained unmatched. Per germline, CDR1 MDHEN and CDR2 SYDVKM. CDR3 in DNA: TGTGCCAGCAGACCTAGACAGGGCCGTTTAGCGAATCAGCCCCAGCATTTT. Translated: CASRPRQGRLANQPQHF.

The V call is TRBV2, the J call TRBJ1-2; no reliable D call. V was clipped by 3 bases and J by 4 bases, with 9 bases between them. There are 13 residues in the CDR3. Looked up from germline, CDR1 is SNHLY and CDR2 is FYNNEI. Written as DNA, the CDR3 is TGTGCCAGCAGTGATGACGCGTCCTATGGCTACACCTTC. It yields the protein CASSDDASYGYTF.

The rearrangement joins TRBV27 to TRBJ2-1, with 14 bases fitting TRBD2. V shed 4 bases and J 9 bases; nucleotides not matched to a gene: 14. This CDR3 has 18 amino acids. Germline CDR1 MNHEY, CDR2 SMNVEV (reference sequence). The CDR3 here is CASSSASTSGGVMAEQFF. The CDR3 DNA sequence: TGTGCCAGCAGTTCCGCATCGACTAGCGGGGGGGTCATGGCTGAGCAGTTCTTC.

This chain joins TRBV11-2 and TRBJ1-2, with D perhaps matching TRBD1 (5 bases). With 0 bases removed from V and 7 bases from J, the gap between germline ends came to 15 bases. This CDR3 has 15 residues. Germline loops: CDR1 SGHAT, CDR2 FQNNGV. The CDR3 DNA reads TGTGCCAGCAGCTTAGATCCGCGGCAGGGACGTGGCTACACCTTC. Translating gives CASSLDPRQGRGYTF.

The rearrangement links TRBV2 to TRBJ1-2, with 8 positions matching TRBD1. Germline V CDR1 and CDR2: SNHLY, FYNNEI. V gave up 3 bases and J gave up 3 bases; unmatched junction bases: 0. The CDR3 totals 13 residues. The CDR3 nucleotides read TGTGCCAGCAGTGAGGGACAGGACTATGGCTACACCTTC. It encodes CASSEGQDYGYTF. The variable domain in full, completed from reference TRBV2 and TRBJ1-2, reads EPEVTQTPSHQVTQMGQEVILRCVPISNHLYFYWYRQILGQKVEFLVSFYNNEISEKSEIFDDQFSVERPDGSNFTLKIRSTKLEDSAMYFCASSEGQDYGYTFGSGTRLTVV.

The genes are TRBV27 and TRBJ2-3; no definite D call. Trimming left V 5 bases short and J 4 bases short, with 13 bases between. This CDR3 is 14 amino acids long. Germline V gives CDR1 MNHEY, CDR2 SMNVEV (reference sequence). The CDR3 here is CASSPTDYPDTQYF. The CDR3 DNA is TGTGCCAGCAGTCCCACCGATTATCCAGATACGCAGTATTTT.

The gene calls are TRBV4-1 and TRBJ1-2, with 7 bases identical to TRBD1. CDR3 length: 17 amino acids. V shed 1 base and J 2 bases; nucleotides not matched to a gene: 10. From germline, CDR1 is MGHRA and CDR2 YSYEKL. CDR3 nucleotide sequence: TGCGCCAGCAGCCAAGCCTCCGGGACAGACGTCAACTATGGCTACACCTTC. It translates to CASSQASGTDVNYGYTF.

J is TRBJ2-7 and V is TRBV6-5; D is unresolved. Germline V gene data show CDR1 as MNHEY and CDR2 as SVGAGI. The germline V and J ends were trimmed by 7 bases and 1 base, with 17 bases remaining between them. CDR3 length: 15 amino acids. CDR3 in amino acids: CASNPHPSESYEQYF. Written as DNA, the CDR3 is TGTGCCAGCAACCCTCACCCCTCAGAGTCCTACGAGCAGTACTTC.

The chain has TRBV4-3 and TRBJ1-1; TRBD1 is a possible D gene (6 bases). Germline V CDR1 and CDR2: LGHNA, YSLEER. This CDR3 has 15 amino acids. Trimming removed 0 bases at V and 3 bases at J, with 11 bases between. CDR3 nucleotide sequence: TGCGCCAGCAGCCAAGAACTCCAGGGGTACACTGAAGCTTTCTTT. Translated: CASSQELQGYTEAFF.

This clone was picked up one time. The chain combines TRBV10-3 with TRBJ2-3; D may correspond to TRBD1 or TRBD2 (7 bases each). CDR1 is ENHRY, CDR2 SYGVKD, per germline. The V end lost 3 bases, the J end lost 0 bases, and 13 bases lay between the germline ends. The CDR3 contains 16 residues. CDR3 bases: TGTGCCATCAGTGATTTCAGGGGGGGGAGCACAGATACGCAGTATTTT. Encoded protein: CAISDFRGGSTDTQYF.

This clone came up once. This CDR3 reads CASSLAQETQETQYF. Written as DNA, the CDR3 is TGCGCCAGCAGCTTGGCCCAGGAGACGCAAGAGACCCAGTACTTC. The chain recombines TRBV5-1 with TRBJ2-5; D is ambiguous. This CDR3 region has 15 residues. Trimming shortened V by 0 bases and J by 2 bases, and 11 bases separated the two germline ends. Germline-derived CDR1 and CDR2 are SGHRS and YFSETQ.

The chain joins TRBV27 to TRBJ1-5; D is unresolved. The germline CDR1 and CDR2 sequences are MNHEY and SMNVEV (reference sequence). V lost 0 bases and J lost 7, with 7 bases in between. The CDR3 totals 13 residues. This chain's CDR3 is CASSLSGWQPQHF. The CDR3 DNA reads as TGTGCCAGCAGTTTATCAGGGTGGCAGCCCCAGCATTTT.

The chain combines TRBV5-1 with TRBJ1-3; weak D call: TRBD1 (5 bases). CDR1 and CDR2 (germline): SGHRS, YFSETQ. V was pared by 2 bases and J by 4 bases, with 19 bases between. The CDR3 length is 17 residues. CDR3 DNA sequence: TGCGCCAGCAGCTTTTTCGAACCCGGGACTCGGGGAAACACCATATATTTT. Protein: CASSFFEPGTRGNTIYF. Full variable domain (outside the CDR3, taken from reference TRBV5-1 and TRBJ1-3): KAGVTQTPRYLIKTRGQQVTLSCSPISGHRSVSWYQQTPGQGLQFLFEYFSETQRNKGNFPGRFSGRQFSNSRSEMNVSTLELGDSALYLCASSFFEPGTRGNTIYFGEGSWLTVV.

A remark on this clone: Other nucleotide sequences from this sample produce the same CDR3. The chain employs TRBV7-9 and TRBJ2-7, with no clear D. This CDR3 region has 11 residues. Germline V gene data show CDR1 as SEHNR and CDR2 as FQNEAQ (reference sequence). Deletions cut 2 bases from V and 4 bases from J, with 3 bases between. This CDR3 is CASSLNYEQYF. The CDR3 region has the DNA TGTGCCAGCAGCTTAAATTACGAGCAGTACTTC.